This is a list of T cell receptor beta chains from one sample in a study of shared clonotypes between healthy human individuals. Assay used: immunoSEQ multiplex PCR; TCRdb lists only in-frame clones, some missing. The data show 2 million to 3 million clones, 90% to 95% seen once. The sequenced material came from naive CD4+ T cells from PBMCs. These receptors were collected from a man aged 18 to 29 in good health. Some clones in this sample may be carry-over from other donors' samples. Both conserved end residues are trimmed from each CDR3.

V: TRBV2
CDR3: ASSETSSSYNEQF

V: TRBV7-3
CDR3: ASSLPRGTSGSTDTQY

V: TRBV5-1
CDR3: ASSLPLATDTQY

V: TRBV28
CDR3: ASTPWRDVNTIY

V: TRBV11-3
CDR3: ASSSQTSGYNEQF

V: TRBV7-6
CDR3: ASSLYPRRAGSYNEQF

V: TRBV30
CDR3: AWSPIGSSSYEQY

V: TRBV4-2
CDR3: ASSQLGGYT

V: TRBV25-1
CDR3: ASSTWNEQY

V: TRBV11-3
CDR3: ASSQTPGVGVEDTQY

V: TRBV6-5
CDR3: ASSITGDGNTIY

V: TRBV7-9
CDR3: ASSFSSQETQY

V: TRBV5-4
CDR3: ASSSKDQTNTQY